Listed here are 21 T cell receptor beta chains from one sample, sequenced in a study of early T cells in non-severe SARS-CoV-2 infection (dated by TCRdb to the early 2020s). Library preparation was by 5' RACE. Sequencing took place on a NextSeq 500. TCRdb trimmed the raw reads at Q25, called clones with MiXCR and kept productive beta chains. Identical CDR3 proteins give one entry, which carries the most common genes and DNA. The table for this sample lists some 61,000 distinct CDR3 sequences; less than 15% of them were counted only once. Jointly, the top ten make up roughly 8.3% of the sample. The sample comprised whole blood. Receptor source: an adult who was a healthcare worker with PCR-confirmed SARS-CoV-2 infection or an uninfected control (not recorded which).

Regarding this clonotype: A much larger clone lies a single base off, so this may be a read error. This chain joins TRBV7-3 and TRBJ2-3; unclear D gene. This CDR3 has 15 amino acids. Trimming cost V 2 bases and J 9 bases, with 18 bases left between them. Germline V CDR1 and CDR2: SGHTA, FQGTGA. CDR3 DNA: TGTGCCAGCAGCTTAGGATCAAGGGTGGACGGGACGCAGTATTTT. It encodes CASSLGSRVDGTQYF.

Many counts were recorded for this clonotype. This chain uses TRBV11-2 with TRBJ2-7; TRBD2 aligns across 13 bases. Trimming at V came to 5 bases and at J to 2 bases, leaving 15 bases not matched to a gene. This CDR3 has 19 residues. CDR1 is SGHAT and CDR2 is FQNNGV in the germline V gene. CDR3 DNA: TGTGCCAGCAGCCCCATTTTTCGGACTAGCGGGAGCATACCCTACGAGCAGTACTTC. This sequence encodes CASSPIFRTSGSIPYEQYF.

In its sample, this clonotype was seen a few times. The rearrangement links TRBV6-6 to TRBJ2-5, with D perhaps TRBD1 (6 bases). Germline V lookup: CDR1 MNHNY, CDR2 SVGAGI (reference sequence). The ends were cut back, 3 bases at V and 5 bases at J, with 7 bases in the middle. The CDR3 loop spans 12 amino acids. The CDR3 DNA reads TGTGCCAGCAGTTATACAGGGGAGACCCAGTACTTC. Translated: CASSYTGETQYF.

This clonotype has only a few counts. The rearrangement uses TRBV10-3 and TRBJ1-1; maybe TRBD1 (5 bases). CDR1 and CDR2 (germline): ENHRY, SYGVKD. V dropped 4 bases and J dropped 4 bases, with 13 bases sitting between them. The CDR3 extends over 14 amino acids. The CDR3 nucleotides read TGTGCCATCAGTGCAGGGCTTGGGATCACTGAAGCTTTCTTT. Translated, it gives CAISAGLGITEAFF.

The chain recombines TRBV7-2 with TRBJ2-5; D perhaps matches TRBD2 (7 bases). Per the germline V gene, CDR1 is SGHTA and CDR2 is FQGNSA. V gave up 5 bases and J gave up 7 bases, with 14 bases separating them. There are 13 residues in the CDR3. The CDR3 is CASSLHREGTQYF. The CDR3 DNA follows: TGTGCCAGCAGCCTGCACAGGGAGGGGACCCAGTACTTC. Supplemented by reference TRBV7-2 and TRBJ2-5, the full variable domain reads GAGVSQSPSNKVTEKGKDVELRCDPISGHTALYWYRQSLGQGLEFLIYFQGNSAPDKSGLPSDRFSAERTGGSVSTLTIQRTQQEDSAVYLCASSLHREGTQYFGPGTRLLVL.

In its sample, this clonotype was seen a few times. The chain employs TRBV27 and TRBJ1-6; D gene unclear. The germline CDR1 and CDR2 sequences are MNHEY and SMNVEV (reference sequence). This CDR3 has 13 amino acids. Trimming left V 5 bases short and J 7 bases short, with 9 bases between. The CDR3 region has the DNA TGTGCCAGCAGTCTTCGACTGAATTCACCCCTCCACTTT. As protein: CASSLRLNSPLHF.

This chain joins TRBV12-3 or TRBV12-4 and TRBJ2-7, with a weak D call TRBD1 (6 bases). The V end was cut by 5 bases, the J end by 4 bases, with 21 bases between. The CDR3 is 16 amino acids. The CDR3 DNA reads TGTGCCAGCAGTCCCCGGGACGATGGGGGCAGGTACGAGCAGTACTTC. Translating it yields CASSPRDDGGRYEQYF.

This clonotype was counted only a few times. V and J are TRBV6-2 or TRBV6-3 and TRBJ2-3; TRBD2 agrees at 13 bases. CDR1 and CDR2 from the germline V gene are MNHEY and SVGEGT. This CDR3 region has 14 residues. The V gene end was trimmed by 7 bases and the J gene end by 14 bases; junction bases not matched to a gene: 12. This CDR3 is CASTDGLAGVSTYF. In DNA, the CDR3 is TGTGCCAGCACCGACGGACTAGCGGGAGTGTCAACGTATTTT.

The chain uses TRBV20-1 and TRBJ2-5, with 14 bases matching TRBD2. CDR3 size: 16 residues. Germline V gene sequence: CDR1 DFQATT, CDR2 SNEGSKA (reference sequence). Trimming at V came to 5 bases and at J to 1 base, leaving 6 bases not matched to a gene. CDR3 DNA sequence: TGCAGTGCTCCCGGACTAGCGGGAGGCCCCCAAGAGACCCAGTACTTC. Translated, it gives CSAPGLAGGPQETQYF.

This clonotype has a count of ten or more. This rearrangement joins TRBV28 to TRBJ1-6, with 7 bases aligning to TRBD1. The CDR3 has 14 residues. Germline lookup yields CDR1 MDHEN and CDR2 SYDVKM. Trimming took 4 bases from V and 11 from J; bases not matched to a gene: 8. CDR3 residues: CASSSTGVGPPLHF. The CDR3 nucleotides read TGTGCCAGCAGTTCTACAGGGGTTGGGCCACCCCTCCACTTT.

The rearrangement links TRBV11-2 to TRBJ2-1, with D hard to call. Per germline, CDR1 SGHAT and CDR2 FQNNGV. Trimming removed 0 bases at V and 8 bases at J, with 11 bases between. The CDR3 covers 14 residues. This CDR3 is CASSLDPATHEQFF. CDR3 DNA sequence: TGTGCCAGCAGCTTAGATCCCGCTACGCATGAGCAGTTCTTC.

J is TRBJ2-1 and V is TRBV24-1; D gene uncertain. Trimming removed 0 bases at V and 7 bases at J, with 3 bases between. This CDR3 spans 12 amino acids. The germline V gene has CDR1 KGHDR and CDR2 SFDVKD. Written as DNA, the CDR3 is TGTGCCACCAGTGATTTGGCGAATGAGCAGTTCTTC. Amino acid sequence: CATSDLANEQFF.

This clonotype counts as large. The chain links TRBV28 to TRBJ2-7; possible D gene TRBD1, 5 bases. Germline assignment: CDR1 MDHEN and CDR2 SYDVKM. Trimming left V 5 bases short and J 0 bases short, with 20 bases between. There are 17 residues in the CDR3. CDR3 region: CASSPLVTLDTSYEQYF. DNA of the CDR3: TGTGCCAGCAGTCCACTTGTAACACTGGACACCTCCTACGAGCAGTACTTC.

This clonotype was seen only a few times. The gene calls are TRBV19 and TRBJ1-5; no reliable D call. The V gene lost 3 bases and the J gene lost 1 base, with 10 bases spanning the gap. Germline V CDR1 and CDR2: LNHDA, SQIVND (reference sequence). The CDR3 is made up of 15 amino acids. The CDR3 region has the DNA TGTGCCAGTAGTATTGACGGACGCAGCAATCAGCCCCAGCATTTT. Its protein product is CASSIDGRSNQPQHF.

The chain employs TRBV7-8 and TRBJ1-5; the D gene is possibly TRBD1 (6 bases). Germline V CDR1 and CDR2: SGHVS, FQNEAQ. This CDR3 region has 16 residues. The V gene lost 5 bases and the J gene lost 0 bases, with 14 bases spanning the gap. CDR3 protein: CASSPRTGNSNQPQHF. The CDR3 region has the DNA TGTGCCAGCAGCCCCCGAACAGGGAATAGCAATCAGCCCCAGCATTTT.

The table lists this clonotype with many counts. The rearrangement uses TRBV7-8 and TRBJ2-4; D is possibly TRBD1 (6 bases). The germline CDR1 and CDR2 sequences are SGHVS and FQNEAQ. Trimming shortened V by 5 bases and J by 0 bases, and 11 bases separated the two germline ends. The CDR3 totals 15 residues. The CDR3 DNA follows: TGTGCCAGCAGCCCTACAGGGTTAGCCAAAAACATTCAGTACTTC. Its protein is CASSPTGLAKNIQYF.

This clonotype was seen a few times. Here the CDR3 reads CASSFGQGGDGYTF. CDR3 DNA sequence: TGTGCCAGCAGCTTCGGGCAGGGCGGCGATGGCTACACCTTC. The rearrangement uses TRBV7-6 and TRBJ1-2, with D tentatively TRBD1 (5 bases). Trimming stripped 3 bases from V and 6 bases from J, with 14 bases between. This CDR3 has 14 residues. Per germline, CDR1 SGHVS and CDR2 FNYEAQ.

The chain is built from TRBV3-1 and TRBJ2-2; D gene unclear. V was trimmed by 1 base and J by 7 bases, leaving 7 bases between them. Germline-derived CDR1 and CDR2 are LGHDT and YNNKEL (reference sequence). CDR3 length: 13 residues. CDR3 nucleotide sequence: TGTGCCAGCAGCCAAGGTAGTATCGGGGAGCTGTTTTTT. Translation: CASSQGSIGELFF. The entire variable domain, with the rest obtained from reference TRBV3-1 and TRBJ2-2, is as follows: DTAVSQTPKYLVTQMGNDKSIKCEQNLGHDTMYWYKQDSKKFLKIMFSYNNKELIINETVPNRFSPKSPDKAHLNLHINSLELGDSAVYFCASSQGSIGELFFGEGSRLTVL.

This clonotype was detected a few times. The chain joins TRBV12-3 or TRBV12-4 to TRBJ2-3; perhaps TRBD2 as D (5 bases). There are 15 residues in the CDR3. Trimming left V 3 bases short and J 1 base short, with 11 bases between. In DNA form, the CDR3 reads TGTGCCAGCAGTTTTCGGAGTAGCGGCACAGATACGCAGTATTTT. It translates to CASSFRSSGTDTQYF.

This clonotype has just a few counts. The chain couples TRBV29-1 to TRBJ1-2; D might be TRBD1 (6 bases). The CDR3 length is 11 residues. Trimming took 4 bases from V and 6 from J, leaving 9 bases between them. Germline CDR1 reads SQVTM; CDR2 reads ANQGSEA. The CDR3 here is CSVARGDGYTF. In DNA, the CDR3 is TGCAGCGTTGCAAGGGGGGATGGCTACACCTTC.

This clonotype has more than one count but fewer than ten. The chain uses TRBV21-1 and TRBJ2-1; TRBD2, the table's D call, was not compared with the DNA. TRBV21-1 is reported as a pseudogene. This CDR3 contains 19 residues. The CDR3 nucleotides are TGTGCCAGCAGCAAAGCGCTCAAACTAGCGGGTTCCTCCTACAATGAGCAGTTCTTC. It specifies CASSKALKLAGSSYNEQFF.